Below are 29 T cell receptor beta chains sequenced from a single sample in a study of blood T cells in healthy people across ages. A second roughly 6 to 11 cycle PCR used barcoded and J-beta primers. TCRdb ran MiXCR on the 5' RACE reads and lists one entry per CDR3 protein. The sample has hundreds of thousands of distinct CDR3 sequences, less than 25% seen once. In addition, the sample was reused for a study of T cells of mothers and their children.

The sample was blood. These TCRs come from a boy between 10 and 17 years old in good health.

This clonotype turned up a few times. The rearrangement links TRBV6-6 to TRBJ1-2, with a tentative D call TRBD1 (5 bases). The V and J ends lost 1 base and 6 bases respectively, with 15 bases between them. The CDR3 is 15 amino acids. Germline values: CDR1 MNHNY, CDR2 SVGAGI (reference sequence). The CDR3 loop is CASSYWGREGDGYTF. In DNA, the CDR3 is TGTGCCAGCAGTTACTGGGGCAGGGAAGGAGATGGCTACACCTTC.

In its sample, this clonotype was seen a few times. The chain uses TRBV27 and TRBJ2-7; a weak D match, TRBD1 (5 bases). This CDR3 contains 16 residues. CDR1 and CDR2 from the germline V gene are MNHEY and SMNVEV (reference sequence). Trimming cost V 9 bases and J 4 bases, with 25 bases left between them. The CDR3 protein is CASSPKTGPPNYEQYF. In DNA form, the CDR3 reads TGTGCCAGTAGCCCGAAAACAGGACCTCCCAATTACGAGCAGTACTTC.

J is TRBJ2-5 and V is TRBV6-6; D call uncertain. The DNA matches TRBJ2-7 better at its end, which makes the J call doubtful. Per germline, CDR1 MNHNY and CDR2 SVGAGI (reference sequence). The CDR3 extends over 15 amino acids. The CDR3 nucleotides read TGTGCCAGCAGTAGATACCAAGACTTTTTAGGCGAGCAGTACTTC. Translation gives CASSRYQDFLGEQYF.

This clonotype was seen more than once but under ten times. The chain employs TRBV12-3 or TRBV12-4 and TRBJ2-1; D might be TRBD2 (6 bases). The better agreement between TRBJ2-5 and the DNA end casts doubt on the J call. CDR3 length equals 15 residues. Here the CDR3 reads CASSLTTSSMETQYF. The DNA of the CDR3 is TGTGCCAGCAGCCTAACGACTAGTTCAATGGAGACCCAGTACTTC.

This clonotype was seen a single time. The chain is built from TRBV5-6 and TRBJ2-1; D is ambiguous. The J call is uncertain, as TRBJ2-7 better fits the DNA end. The CDR3 runs 14 residues. Germline V gene lookup returns CDR1 SGHDT and CDR2 YYEEEE. CDR3 nucleotide sequence: TGTGCCAGCAGCTTTAGTTGGGAAGCCTACGAGCAGTACGTC. It encodes CASSFSWEAYEQYV.

Only a few counts were recorded for this clonotype. V gene TRBV6-1 combines with J gene TRBJ2-7; D is ambiguous. Germline V gene data show CDR1 as MNHNS and CDR2 as SASEGT. V lost 5 bases to trimming and J lost 5 bases, with 13 bases between them. The CDR3 consists of 13 residues. CDR3 sequence: CASSPNVAHEQYF. CDR3 coding DNA: TGTGCCAGCAGTCCAAACGTAGCCCACGAGCAGTACTTC.

Points on this clonotype: A clone one base away is much larger, so this may be a read error. The V call is TRBV4-3, the J call TRBJ2-1; a possible D gene is TRBD1 (5 bases). V gave up 0 bases and J gave up 5 bases, with 20 bases separating them. The CDR3 totals 18 residues. The germline V gene has CDR1 LGHNA and CDR2 YSLEER. The CDR3 spells CASSQDLGQRRLHNEQFF. The CDR3 DNA reads as TGCGCCAGCAGCCAAGATTTGGGGCAGCGACGGCTCCACAATGAGCAGTTCTTC.

This clonotype was seen only a few times. The rearrangement uses TRBV5-1 and TRBJ2-5, with D perhaps matching TRBD1 or TRBD2 (6 bases each). V was clipped by 4 bases and J by 11 bases, with 24 bases between them. Germline loops: CDR1 SGHRS, CDR2 YFSETQ. This CDR3 region has 15 residues. CDR3 protein: CASSPTQQGGGEQYF. The CDR3 bases are TGCGCCAGCAGCCCCACGCAACAGGGAGGTGGTGAGCAGTACTTC. The full variable domain, rest sourced from reference TRBV5-1 and TRBJ2-5, is KAGVTQTPRYLIKTRGQQVTLSCSPISGHRSVSWYQQTPGQGLQFLFEYFSETQRNKGNFPGRFSGRQFSNSRSEMNVSTLELGDSALYLCASSPTQQGGGEQYFGPGTRLLVL.

The gene calls are TRBV13 and TRBJ2-4; D is perhaps TRBD2 (6 bases). The CDR3 covers 13 residues. The ends were cut back, 5 bases at V and 9 bases at J, with 14 bases in the middle. Germline V gene data show CDR1 as PRHDT and CDR2 as FYEKMQ (reference sequence). CDR3 DNA sequence: TGTGCCAGCAGCCCCGGGACTCGGGGCATTCAGTACTTC. Protein sequence: CASSPGTRGIQYF.

This clonotype showed up just a few times. Given a much more abundant clone one base away, this may be a read error. The genes are TRBV28 and TRBJ2-1; D is unresolved. The end of the DNA is better explained by TRBJ2-5, so the J call may be wrong. The CDR3 runs to 13 residues. The germline V gene encodes CDR1 MDHEN and CDR2 SYDVKM. CDR3 sequence (DNA): TGTGCCTGCAGTTTAGGTCCGCGGGAGACCCAGTACTTC. As protein: CACSLGPRETQYF.

The chain carries TRBV5-5 and TRBJ2-1; D possibly corresponds to TRBD1 (6 bases). The V gene lost 3 bases and the J gene lost 9 bases, with 16 bases spanning the gap. The germline V gene encodes CDR1 SGHKS and CDR2 YYEKEE (reference sequence). CDR3 length: 14 amino acids. CDR3 DNA sequence: TGTGCCAGCAGCTGGGAGAACAGGGCAGGTGAGCAGTTCTTC. This gives the protein CASSWENRAGEQFF. The full variable domain, with the rest looked up from reference TRBV5-5 and TRBJ2-1, is DAGVTQSPTHLIKTRGQQVTLRCSPISGHKSVSWYQQVLGQGPQFIFQYYEKEERGRGNFPDRFSARQFPNYSSELNVNALLLGDSALYLCASSWENRAGEQFFGPGTRLTVL.

J is TRBJ1-5 and V is TRBV20-1, with 8 positions matching TRBD1. This CDR3 contains 15 residues. V gave up 0 bases and J gave up 5 bases; unmatched junction bases: 6. The germline V gene encodes CDR1 DFQATT and CDR2 SNEGSKA (reference sequence). In DNA form, the CDR3 reads TGCAGTGCTAGAGATCCACAGGGGGGCTATCAGCCCCAGCATTTT. It encodes CSARDPQGGYQPQHF.

This clonotype was seen a handful of times. In nucleotides, the CDR3 is TGTGCCAGCAGCCAAGTAGGTGGAACGACCTCCTACGAGCAGTACTTC. Translated: CASSQVGGTTSYEQYF. The V call is TRBV4-2, the J call TRBJ2-7; D gene uncertain. There are 16 residues in the CDR3. CDR1 is LGHNA, CDR2 YNFKEQ, per germline. Trimming removed 1 base at V and 0 bases at J, with 13 bases between.

V gene TRBV6-2 or TRBV6-3 combines with J gene TRBJ2-7; D is unresolved. Per germline, CDR1 MNHEY and CDR2 SVGEGT. V lost 3 bases, J lost 7 bases, and 10 bases lay in between. The CDR3 contains 12 residues. CDR3 region: CASSYASLEQYF. CDR3 bases: TGTGCCAGCAGTTATGCGAGTTTGGAGCAGTACTTC.

This clonotype was seen a handful of times. The gene calls are TRBV5-1 and TRBJ1-2, with unresolved D. Germline loops: CDR1 SGHRS, CDR2 YFSETQ. V gave up 4 bases and J gave up 2 bases, with 12 bases separating them. The CDR3 is 14 residues long. CDR3 in DNA: TGCGCCAGCAGCCTACTGGCGGGGAACTATGGCTACACCTTC. Protein sequence: CASSLLAGNYGYTF.

The chain has TRBV18 and TRBJ2-3, with D uncertain. V was clipped by 3 bases and J by 4 bases, with 5 bases between them. The CDR3 totals 12 residues. The germline V gene encodes CDR1 KGHSH and CDR2 LQKENI. CDR3 nucleotide sequence: TGTGCCAGCTCACCGGGGTCAGATACGCAGTATTTT. This translates into CASSPGSDTQYF.

V and J are TRBV27 and TRBJ1-5; tentative D call: TRBD1 (5 bases). The CDR3 is 13 residues long. The germline V gene encodes CDR1 MNHEY and CDR2 SMNVEV (reference sequence). With 2 bases removed from V and 5 bases from J, the gap between germline ends came to 7 bases. CDR3 amino acids: CASSLRGDQPQHF. CDR3 nucleotide sequence: TGTGCCAGCAGTTTAAGGGGAGATCAGCCCCAGCATTTT.

V usage is TRBV6-2 or TRBV6-3 and J usage is TRBJ2-7; 9 nucleotides match TRBD1. The CDR3 has 14 residues. V trimming: 7 bases; J trimming: 5 bases; junction bases outside the gene matches: 9. Per the germline V gene, CDR1 is MNHEY and CDR2 is SVGEGT. CDR3: CASTIGDRVNEQYF. The CDR3 DNA is TGTGCCAGCACCATTGGGGACAGGGTCAACGAGCAGTACTTC.

CDR3 DNA sequence: TGTGCCAGCAGTTACTCGAGGGCCGCAACTAATGAAAAACTGTTTTTT. This gives the protein CASSYSRAATNEKLFF. The rearrangement links TRBV6-5 to TRBJ1-4, with D unclear. Per the germline V gene, CDR1 is MNHEY and CDR2 is SVGAGI. The V and J ends lost 0 bases and 0 bases respectively, with 8 bases between them. CDR3 length: 16 amino acids.

This clonotype was observed a handful of times. The chain couples TRBV7-2 to TRBJ2-3; either TRBD1 or TRBD2 may fit D (6 bases each). Between the trimmed V and J ends, which lost 7 bases and 1 base, there was a span of 18 bases. This CDR3 is built from 16 residues. The germline CDR1 and CDR2 sequences are SGHTA and FQGNSA. CDR3 in DNA: TGTGCCAGCATCACCCGGTGGGGGGCGGGCACAGATACGCAGTATTTT. This sequence encodes CASITRWGAGTDTQYF.

The chain uses TRBV29-1 and TRBJ1-1, with TRBD1 identical over 7 bases. This CDR3 spans 13 amino acids. Germline CDR1 reads SQVTM; CDR2 reads ANQGSEA. V was clipped by 6 bases and J by 1 base; unmatched bases: 5. The CDR3 loop is CSVETGQNTEAFF. The DNA of the CDR3 is TGCAGCGTCGAGACAGGGCAGAACACTGAAGCTTTCTTT.

This sequence joins TRBV7-2 and TRBJ1-2, with 7 positions matching TRBD1. CDR1 is SGHTA, CDR2 FQGNSA, per germline. J lost 8 bases, V lost 5 bases, and 11 bases had no gene match. CDR3 length equals 14 residues. Written as DNA, the CDR3 is TGTGCCAGCAGCATCTCCGGGACAGATTCGGGCTACACCTTC. The encoded protein is CASSISGTDSGYTF.

This clonotype was seen only a few times. The chain has TRBV28 and TRBJ2-7; 8 bases agree with TRBD1. This CDR3 contains 17 residues. Unmatched junction bases numbered 18, after V lost 5 bases and J lost 6 bases. Germline V gene sequence: CDR1 MDHEN, CDR2 SYDVKM. CDR3 bases: TGTGCCAGCAGTCCGTTCTCCGGGACAGGATTCGCCCTCGAGCAGTACTTC. This gives the protein CASSPFSGTGFALEQYF.

The CDR3 is CASSKDTGSNQPQHF. In DNA form, the CDR3 reads TGTGCCAGCAGCAAAGACACAGGTAGCAATCAGCCCCAGCATTTT. The rearrangement links TRBV7-8 to TRBJ1-5, with D maybe TRBD1 (5 bases). The CDR3 is 15 amino acids. Germline V gene data show CDR1 as SGHVS and CDR2 as FQNEAQ. The ends were cut back, 5 bases at V and 0 bases at J, with 11 bases in the middle. Together with reference TRBV7-8 and TRBJ1-5, the CDR3 gives the full variable domain: GAGVSQSPRYKVAKRGQDVALRCDPISGHVSLFWYQQALGQGPEFLTYFQNEAQLDKSGLPSDRFFAERPEGSVSTLKIQRTQQEDSAVYLCASSKDTGSNQPQHFGDGTRLSIL.

This clonotype was seen a handful of times. The gene calls are TRBV4-1 and TRBJ2-7; TRBD1 agrees at 7 bases. V lost 0 bases and J lost 2; bases outside the gene matches: 7. The CDR3 contains 16 residues. In germline, CDR1 is MGHRA, CDR2 YSYEKL. CDR3 nucleotide sequence: TGCGCCAGCAGCCAAGATCTTGGGACAGCCCCCTACGAGCAGTACTTC. This gives the protein CASSQDLGTAPYEQYF.

The CDR3 DNA reads as TGCGCCAGCAGCCAAGGCCGGGGGCCCACAGATACGCAGTATTTT. It encodes CASSQGRGPTDTQYF. The rearrangement joins TRBV4-1 to TRBJ2-3; either TRBD1 or TRBD2 may fit D (6 bases each). The germline V gene has CDR1 MGHRA and CDR2 YSYEKL. V gave up 1 base and J gave up 2 bases, with 10 bases separating them. This CDR3 contains 15 residues.

The rearrangement uses TRBV4-3 and TRBJ1-4, with a weak D call TRBD1 (5 bases). V lost 1 base to trimming and J lost 5 bases, with 17 bases between them. Looked up from germline, CDR1 is LGHNA and CDR2 is YSLEER. The length of the CDR3 is 17 residues. The CDR3 nucleotides read TGCGCCAGCAGCCAAGCGCCCTTCGGGGCGAGAAATGAAAAACTGTTTTTT. As protein: CASSQAPFGARNEKLFF.

This chain joins TRBV4-1 and TRBJ1-1; TRBD1 agrees at 9 bases. Germline V gene data show CDR1 as MGHRA and CDR2 as YSYEKL. V lost 2 bases and J lost 3; bases outside the gene matches: 4. The CDR3 contains 15 residues. The CDR3 spells CASSQRQGEDTEAFF. The CDR3 region has the DNA TGCGCCAGCAGCCAAAGACAGGGGGAGGACACTGAAGCTTTCTTT.

This clonotype was detected only a few times. The chain links TRBV4-2 to TRBJ2-1; D may be TRBD1 (5 bases). Germline V gene data show CDR1 as LGHNA and CDR2 as YNFKEQ. Trimming shortened V by 1 base and J by 4 bases, and 11 bases separated the two germline ends. This CDR3 comprises 15 residues. CDR3 sequence reads: CASSQGGNRYNEQFF. The CDR3 DNA follows: TGTGCCAGCAGCCAAGGGGGCAACCGATACAATGAGCAGTTCTTC.